The clone carrying this TCR beta chain was observed at least ten times. What it binds is not known. The data belong to a study of T cells in Graves' hyperthyroidism and ophthalmopathy. Germline-derived CDR1 and CDR2 are MGHRA and YSYEKL. This CDR3 comprises 15 residues. The V gene lost 3 bases and the J gene lost 8 bases, with 19 bases spanning the gap. Amplified TCR beta CDR3 regions came from RNA transcripts. First-round RT-PCR with HTBI primers amplified the TCR CDR3 region. TCRdb processed the multiplex PCR reads anew with MiXCR; each CDR3 protein has one entry. Of about 740,000 distinct CDR3 sequences listed, around 15% are singletons. Findings and caveats of the study: Model output signaled ophthalmopathy a median around 6.9 months ahead of onset.

Stable hyperthyroidism: no ophthalmopathy progression over 18 months of follow-up. Uncontrolled infection, other autoimmune disease, pregnancy or lactation disqualified patients from enrolment. This chain joins TRBV4-1 and TRBJ1-2, with a tentative D call TRBD1 (6 bases). The material sequenced was blood. This receptor was obtained from a woman younger than 30 with Graves' hyperthyroidism. The CDR3 region has the DNA TGCGCCAGCAGCCAGGGCCTGAAAGGGGGAGTCGGCTACACCTTC. Translating it yields CASSQGLKGGVGYTF.